The entry below describes one T cell receptor (beta chain). What antigen it recognizes has not been identified. Base qualities are not at hand, and no much larger clone is one base apart. V is pruned by 5 bases and J by 0 bases, leaving 4 bases of the junction without a gene match. CDR3 length: 16 amino acids, cysteine to phenylalanine. Of all the DNA, just the CDR3 is kept, 48 bases in frame from base 1. CDR1 is given as SGHTA and CDR2 as FQGTGA, both from the germline V gene. This sample was included in a study of cytomegalovirus exposure and HLA in healthy donors (dated by TCRdb to 2017 to 2019). For the wider study: In an earlier analysis of 550 to 750 of the donors, 276 Gb of sequence data and roughly 100 million unique TCR beta sequences from about 190 million T cells were reported. An early release covering roughly 640 HLA-typed donors comprised about 300 gigabases of sequencing data and around 80 million unique TCR sequences. Of the 300 to 400 genotyped donors, roughly 80% fell in the genetic ancestry cluster associated with self-reported Caucasian donors. The aim of the study was to test whether cataloging public T cell receptors could identify signatures of past pathogen exposure. The T cell repertoires of some 700 subjects were profiled by immunosequencing and related to cytomegalovirus serostatus. In addition to the first cohort of 500 to 850 subjects, a separate validation cohort of approximately 130 different subjects was used. High-throughput TCR immunosequencing, statistical association of individual TCRs with disease status, and machine learning were combined to predict cytomegalovirus infection status. In a later analysis, previously published TCR beta repertoires from about 640 donors were re-analyzed and high-resolution HLA genotyping was added so that TCR occurrence patterns could be studied. In the later analysis, no new phenotypic data were used to find candidate immune exposures; instead, reliance was placed on TCR beta sequences and their occurrence across donors. An earlier analysis of fewer than 700 of the donors applied high-throughput TCR beta sequencing to assess whether each TCR beta V gene segment acted as functional or pseudogenic. Alongside the repertoire data, information on donor age, sex, ethnicity and CMV serostatus was compiled. In a later genetic analysis, genome-wide SNP genotypes for 398 of the 666 donors were used, and that subset was treated as a discovery cohort. All discovery cohort repertoires had been generated on a single sequencing platform. Class I and class II HLA loci were covered by the typing at four-digit resolution. The number of donors typed differed by locus, with roughly 620-640 for A, B, C, DRB1 and DQB1, roughly 520 for DQA1, 606 for DPA1, and under 490 for DPB1. Four to six DR-DQ haplotypes were handled as single units for association and clustering because linkage in the cohort was strong. On average, roughly 250,000 unique TCR beta nucleotide sequences were sequenced per donor among several hundred genotyped donors of the cohort, with approximately 18% of those sequences being non-productive. Broad study findings and their caveats: In a later genetic analysis, a missense DCLRE1C variant was associated with V-gene and J-gene trimming of TCR beta chains, and the association was replicated in an independent cohort. The classifier was reported to diagnose cytomegalovirus status with high specificity and sensitivity in both the original cohort and the validation cohort. A further reported finding was that TCR beta sequences accurately predicted the HLA-A and HLA-B alleles for most subjects in the first cohort. The earlier analysis of nearly 600 of the donors excluded some 15 rarely observed V segments, including chromosome 9 orphons, because counts were too low. For the cohort, immune exposure information was limited to CMV serostatus. In a later analysis, around 15,000 TCR beta sequences were associated with specific HLA alleles at a false discovery rate of 0.05. Most CMV-associated TCR beta chains appeared to be HLA-restricted in a later analysis, and the HLA associations seemed to be driven largely by CMV exposure. In the study, 150 to 200 TCR beta chains were listed as associated with cytomegalovirus. Linkage disequilibrium might explain the correlated functional status among segregating V segments, but an unknown experimental factor could not be ruled out. Most TCR sequences were seen in very few donors, while some public TCRs were found in many individuals. When HLA alleles, especially DR and DQ, strongly co-occurred, TCR associations were difficult to assign to individual alleles. The cohort was sequenced for TCR beta chains only, and without alpha or paired-chain data the features that could be detected were limited. It was suggested by the authors that the approach could potentially be generalized to other disease states and immunological phenotypes. HLA typing was unavailable for some donors at each locus, so association tests used only the typed subset. Several of the top co-occurrence clusters appeared to be linked to parvovirus B19, influenza, CMV and Epstein-Barr virus, according to a later analysis. In a later analysis, TCR association rates were found to vary across HLA loci, with the most associated TCRs seen for DRB1 alleles and the fewest for HLA-C alleles. In an earlier analysis of 500 to 650 of the donors, most TCR beta V segments appeared in productive rearrangements about 87% or about 30% of the time, broadly matching IMGT annotations. In vitro tests confirmed that three of the cytomegalovirus-associated TCR beta chains recognize cytomegalovirus antigens. A cluster of highly shared sequence variants was judged likely to be a technical artifact of the sequencing pipeline. Sequencing depth was assumed to be roughly uniform across donors in the presence/absence analyses, though that assumption may not hold. In a later analysis, HLA-associated TCR beta chains were found to be more clonally expanded and to have lower generation probabilities than equally common non-associated chains. Compared with the approximately 700-donor mean, donors in an Asian-associated ancestry cluster had fewer N-insertions in productive TCRs, according to a later genetic analysis. Some IMGT-functional V segments, including TRBV6-2 and TRBV6-3, could not be distinguished by the 87-base-pair reads and were therefore excluded.

Library preparation used the immunoSEQ multiplex PCR assay. For the multiplex PCR, a mixture combining 60 forward primers for TCR Vbeta segments and 13 reverse primers for TCR Jbeta segments was used. The CDR3 region of rearranged TCR beta genes was amplified from genomic DNA by a multiplex PCR assay. The Illumina HiSeq System was used to sequence the amplified TCR beta libraries as 87-base-pair reads. For the original study's pipeline: In a later analysis, tens of millions of unique TCR beta chains were counted across the 500 to 850 repertoires, and approximately 11 million of these chains were shared by at least two donors. Raw reads were error-corrected and collapsed into unique sequences with a nearest-neighbor algorithm that merged closely related sequences to remove PCR and sequencing errors. V, D and J gene segments were assigned by aligning CDR3 sequences to IMGT reference sequences. For a sequence to be retained, a match of at least six nucleotides to both a V gene segment and a J gene segment was required. A rearrangement was called productive if the CDR3 had no stop codons and remained in frame with V and J, and every other rearrangement was called non-productive. CDR3 was defined by IMGT convention, running from the second conserved V-encoded cysteine to the conserved J-encoded phenylalanine. The earlier analysis of 550 to 650 of the donors excluded any sequence lacking an unambiguous match to a single V gene segment. An earlier analysis of approximately 590 of the donors classified V segments as functional when productive rearrangements were above 56.7% and as segregating when the standard deviation between donors was above 5%. A statistical classification framework was developed to diagnose cytomegalovirus status using the catalog of TCR beta chain sequences. V and J gene assignment, in a later analysis, came from comparing TCR nucleotide sequences with IMGT/GENE-DB human TR gene sequences. A later analysis assigned CDR3 sequences and most-parsimonious VDJ recombination scenarios with the TCRdist pipeline. In a later analysis, each TCR beta chain was defined by its CDR3 amino acid sequence together with its V-gene family, and reads without a unique V-gene family were excluded. As a way to deal with suspected cross-contamination and a sequencing artifact, a later analysis dropped hundreds of nucleotide sequences that were highly shared and had low generation probability. A later analysis calculated a clonal expansion index for each public chain from normalized within-repertoire ranks of inferred template counts. Generation probabilities in a later analysis came from a VDJ recombination model fitted to out-of-frame rearrangements, and those results were checked against IGoR. Hypergeometric tests were used in a later analysis to score TCR-TCR, TCR-HLA and TCR-CMV co-occurrence, with a repertoire-size bias correction applied to the TCR pairs. A later analysis estimated false discovery rates by permuting HLA or CMV assignments 20 times. In a later analysis, co-occurring TCRs were grouped with DBSCAN, and TCRdist sequence similarity was added when clustering was performed within HLA-allele-positive subsets. Co-occurrence clustering excluded repertoires with fewer than 30,000 or more than 120,000 public chains, plus five with anomalous nucleotide sharing. Not all clones reach the TCRdb copy of this immuneACCESS table, which keeps in-frame sequences only. Checked studies attribute under half of the gap to unresolved V genes and leave the rest unexplained. V and J calls and clone size come straight from that table; D and trimming were deduced from the DNA. This sample comprises about 140,000 clones, 70% to 85% of them detected only once. Around 8.8% of the sample goes to the ten largest clones.

The cohort consisted of 666 healthy bone marrow donors. At the time of sampling, all cohort members were nominally healthy, though unrecorded immune exposures were likely present. The donor was CMV seropositive and belonged to the group of 250 to 300 seropositive cohort members. A peripheral blood sample was provided by each donor, and peripheral blood mononuclear cells were used for TCR beta sequencing. Genomic DNA was extracted from the blood cell samples with the Qiagen DNeasy Blood Extraction Kit. The V and J genes are TRBV7-3 and TRBJ2-3; 11 nucleotides in the junction match TRBD2. The source is a woman aged 55-69 years in good health and CMV-seropositive. Material for sequencing was PBMCs. At the DNA level, the sequence is TGTGCCAGCAGCCAGGGACTAGCGGCTAGCACAGATACGCAGTATTTT. This yields the protein CASSQGLAASTDTQYF.